Presented here are 15 T cell receptor beta chains from one specimen sequenced in a study of regulatory T cells in long-lasting Graves disease. The time point is: newly diagnosed GD, antithyroid drugs for less than 3 months. There was RNA extracted from PBMCs, and the TCR library was made from it. Construction of the TCR beta libraries employed iRepertoire HTBI primers in conjunction with Arm-PCR of CDR3 regions. TCRdb re-analysed the multiplex PCR reads in MiXCR, keeping a single row per CDR3 protein. The sample consists of 250,000 or so distinct CDR3 sequences, over 20% of them appearing once. The sample was peripheral blood mononuclear cells (PBMCs), taken at new diagnosis, from a patient treated with antithyroid drugs. The receptors shown here come from a female donor with Graves disease.

About this clonotype: A much larger clone is a single base away; this may be a read error. The V gene is TRBV3-1, the J gene TRBJ2-7, with a tentative D call TRBD2 (6 bases). The CDR3 is 15 amino acids. V shed 5 bases and J shed 5 bases, with 19 bases lying between them. Germline V gene lookup returns CDR1 LGHDT and CDR2 YNNKEL (reference sequence). CDR3 DNA: TGTGCCAGCAGCATACGGACTGGCGGGAACCACGAGCAGTACTTC. It specifies CASSIRTGGNHEQYF.

This clonotype was counted at least ten times. The chain employs TRBV11-2 and TRBJ1-2; possible D gene TRBD1, 5 bases. CDR3 length: 13 amino acids. Germline V gene lookup returns CDR1 SGHAT and CDR2 FQNNGV. V was trimmed by 4 bases and J by 8 bases, leaving 14 bases between them. CDR3 sequence: CASSYSQGAGYTF. In nucleotides, the CDR3 is TGTGCCAGCAGCTACAGCCAGGGTGCAGGCTACACCTTC.

In its sample, this clonotype was seen once. Here the CDR3 omits its conserved ending phenylalanine or tryptophan, so a read error is the likely source. It is unclear where the CDR3 begins or ends on the DNA, so no DNA is shown, and the CDR3 is as TCRdb lists it. The V call is TRBV18, the J call TRBJ2-3; the DNA was not compared with TRBD1, the D call given in the table. The CDR3 comprises 8 residues, both ends counted. Germline assignment: CDR1 KGHSH and CDR2 LQKENI. Here the CDR3 reads CASSPRAG.

In its sample, this clonotype was seen many times. The chain is built from TRBV2 and TRBJ2-6; possibly TRBD2 for D (6 bases). The CDR3 has 14 residues. CDR1 is SNHLY, CDR2 FYNNEI, per germline. Trimming removed 4 bases at V and 6 bases at J, with 10 bases between. The DNA of the CDR3 is TGTGCCAGCAGTGGGGGGGACTTGGCCAACGTCCTGACTTTC. This sequence encodes CASSGGDLANVLTF.

There are many counts of this clonotype. The V gene is TRBV20-1, the J gene TRBJ2-1, with D tentatively TRBD1 (6 bases). Per the germline V gene, CDR1 is DFQATT and CDR2 is SNEGSKA (reference sequence). This CDR3 has 15 amino acids. Trimming pared 2 bases from V and 1 base from J, leaving 12 bases between. The CDR3 sequence is CSARTTGYSYNEQFF. The DNA of the CDR3 is TGCAGTGCTAGAACTACAGGGTATTCCTACAATGAGCAGTTCTTC.

Points on this clonotype: This probably arose from a read error, given a far larger clone one base away. The chain couples TRBV5-8 to TRBJ2-7; 7 nucleotides align to TRBD1. CDR3 size: 14 residues. CDR1 is SGHTS, CDR2 YDEGEE, per germline. Unmatched junction bases numbered 10, after V lost 4 bases and J lost 6 bases. The CDR3 here is CASSRPGQQCEQYF. CDR3 DNA: TGTGCCAGCAGCAGGCCGGGACAGCAATGCGAGCAGTACTTC.

The chain has TRBV7-3 and TRBJ2-5; TRBD2 aligns across 11 bases. This CDR3 spans 15 amino acids. Trimming at V came to 5 bases and at J to 5 bases, leaving 7 bases not matched to a gene. Germline V lookup: CDR1 SGHTA, CDR2 FQGTGA. In DNA form, the CDR3 reads TGTGCCAGCAGCCCAGAGACTAGCGGGATCGAGACCCAGTACTTC. Residues: CASSPETSGIETQYF.

This clonotype showed up many times. The chain combines TRBV5-1 with TRBJ1-5; 7 bases are a match to TRBD1. V shed 3 bases and J 2 bases; nucleotides not matched to a gene: 5. Germline V gives CDR1 SGHRS, CDR2 YFSETQ. The CDR3 length is 15 residues. The CDR3 DNA is TGCGCCAGCAGCTGGGGGACAGAACGCAATCAGCCCCAGCATTTT. Protein product: CASSWGTERNQPQHF. Full variable domain (remainder filled in from reference TRBV5-1 and TRBJ1-5): KAGVTQTPRYLIKTRGQQVTLSCSPISGHRSVSWYQQTPGQGLQFLFEYFSETQRNKGNFPGRFSGRQFSNSRSEMNVSTLELGDSALYLCASSWGTERNQPQHFGDGTRLSIL.

This clonotype turned up a few times. The rearrangement links TRBV14 to TRBJ1-1; D is unclear. V lost 4 bases, J lost 6 bases, and 12 bases lay in between. Germline CDR1 SGHDN, CDR2 FVKESK. This CDR3 has 13 amino acids. CDR3 residues: CASSRVFGAEAFF. The CDR3, as DNA: TGTGCCAGCAGCCGAGTCTTTGGGGCTGAAGCTTTCTTT.

This clonotype was seen at least ten times. J is TRBJ2-7 and V is TRBV2, with D perhaps TRBD2 (6 bases). Looked up from germline, CDR1 is SNHLY and CDR2 is FYNNEI. The CDR3 is made up of 14 amino acids. Trimming took off 10 bases at V and 0 bases at J, with 16 bases between the two ends. This chain's CDR3 is CATRGSINSYEQYF. Here the CDR3 DNA reads TGTGCCACCCGGGGGAGTATTAACTCCTACGAGCAGTACTTC. The variable domain in full, with the rest retrieved from reference TRBV2 and TRBJ2-7, is EPEVTQTPSHQVTQMGQEVILRCVPISNHLYFYWYRQILGQKVEFLVSFYNNEISEKSEIFDDQFSVERPDGSNFTLKIRSTKLEDSAMYFCATRGSINSYEQYFGPGTRLTVT.

The rearrangement links TRBV24-1 to TRBJ2-1; 11 bases agree with TRBD1. The CDR3 totals 15 residues. Germline V gene sequence: CDR1 KGHDR, CDR2 SFDVKD. Unmatched junction bases numbered 10, after V lost 4 bases and J lost 12 bases. The CDR3 is CATSDGTGGSIRQFF. The DNA for the CDR3 is TGTGCCACCAGTGACGGGACAGGGGGATCGATTAGGCAGTTCTTC.

The V gene is TRBV12-3 or TRBV12-4, the J gene TRBJ2-7; maybe TRBD1 (5 bases). The CDR3 loop spans 14 amino acids. V was cut by 6 bases and J by 5 bases, with 17 bases left in between. The CDR3 DNA reads TGTGCCAGCAGATACCTCAGGGAAGGAAACGAGCAGTACTTC. It translates to CASRYLREGNEQYF.

This clonotype has at least ten counts. The J gene is TRBJ2-3, the V gene TRBV3-1; D ambiguous. V dropped 0 bases and J dropped 6 bases, with 10 bases sitting between them. The CDR3 extends over 14 amino acids. Per the germline V gene, CDR1 is LGHDT and CDR2 is YNNKEL (reference sequence). This CDR3 is CASSQENYPDTQYF. As DNA, the CDR3 is TGTGCCAGCAGCCAAGAGAACTATCCTGATACGCAGTATTTT.

In its sample, this clonotype was seen many times. At one of its ends the junction is not consistent with the germline gene, which may arise from a read error. The rearrangement links TRBV18 to TRBJ2-3; D is unclear. The V gene's germline CDR1 is KGHSH and CDR2 LQKENI. CDR3 length equals 11 residues. The CDR3 DNA sequence: TGTGCCAGCTCACCACTCGATACGCGGTATTTT. It codes for CASSPLDTRYF.

About this clonotype itself: A much larger clone lies one base from this, so it may be a read error. This chain links TRBV29-1 with TRBJ2-1; D gene unclear. V lost 3 bases, J lost 10 bases, and 19 bases lay in between. The germline V gene has CDR1 SQVTM and CDR2 ANQGSEA. CDR3 length equals 14 residues. The DNA of the CDR3 is TGCAGCGTTGACGGGCCGTTCGGGTCAGACGAGCAGTTCTTC. Translated: CSVDGPFGSDEQFF.